This TCR beta chain was obtained from a study of blood T cells in healthy people across ages. Study information: Capturing about one barcoded beta molecule per two T cells was achieved by template switching.

Healthy Caucasian individuals from Russia aged about 6 to 100 served as donors. The CDR3 loop spans 13 amino acids. The V end was cut by 4 bases, the J end by 2 bases, with 7 bases between. Germline assignment: CDR1 SNHLY and CDR2 FYNNEI. This clonotype was found a few times. The antigen is undetermined. Whole-study results and caveats: Higher diversity and more naive CD4+ cells were features of long-lived donors, compared to aged donors. Age brought a roughly linear fall in TCR beta diversity measured per million T cells.

Then a second PCR, running roughly 7 to 11 cycles, was carried out with a sample-barcoded 5' primer and a J-beta primer mix. Each CDR3 protein is one row after TCRdb ran MiXCR on the 5' RACE reads. The sample shows around 940,000 distinct CDR3 sequences, approximately 50% of them seen only once. The V and J genes are TRBV2 and TRBJ2-3, with D uncertain. The sequenced material came from blood. The TCR comes from a woman between 55 and 75 years old in good health. In nucleotides, the CDR3 is TGTGCCAGCAGTGTTGGGCTCACAGATACGCAGTATTTT. Translation: CASSVGLTDTQYF.